The rows below give T cell receptor beta chains drawn from one sample of a study of T cells in localized non-small cell lung cancer. Measured with immunoSEQ multiplex PCR; TCRdb has only the in-frame clones, and not every one. The table shows over 3,500 clones, with 30% occurring only once. The sequences come from lung tumor tissue, collected before any cancer treatment. Receptors originate from a male donor aged 60 or older with stage I lung adenocarcinoma. CDR3s include the opening cysteine and the closing phenylalanine or tryptophan. Fields, in order: V gene, J gene, clone size, D gene, CDR3 protein, CDR3 DNA. The D gene is left open where the match is weak. The listing skips clone size in some rows; elsewhere it reads once, few, many or a size class.

V: TRBV11-3; J: TRBJ2-7; size: NA; D: TRBD1; CDR3: CASSFRTGSYEQYF; DNA: TGTGCCAGCAGCTTCCGGACAGGCTCCTACGAGCAGTACTTC
V: TRBV7-5; J: TRBJ2-1; size: few; D: NA; CDR3: CASSSRTALSSYNEQFF; DNA: TGTGCCAGCAGCTCACGAACAGCCTTAAGCTCCTACAATGAGCAGTTCTTC
V: TRBV11-3; J: TRBJ2-3; size: medium-sized; D: NA; CDR3: CASSSVLGGGTDTQYF; DNA: TGTGCCAGCAGCTCCGTCCTGGGGGGCGGGACAGATACGCAGTATTTT
V: TRBV18; J: TRBJ2-6; size: NA; D: NA; CDR3: CASSDGAGANVLTF; DNA: TGTGCCAGCTCCGACGGGGCAGGGGCCAACGTCCTGACTTTC
V: TRBV9; J: TRBJ1-1; size: few; D: NA; CDR3: CASSVTGNTEAFF; DNA: TGTGCCAGCAGCGTGACAGGCAACACTGAAGCTTTCTTT
V: TRBV11-3; J: TRBJ2-7; size: NA; D: TRBD1; CDR3: CASSLGTGGYEQYF; DNA: TGTGCCAGCAGCTTGGGGACAGGGGGGTACGAGCAGTACTTC
V: TRBV9; J: TRBJ1-1; size: medium-sized; D: TRBD1; CDR3: CASSVATGGLGTEAFF; DNA: TGTGCCAGCAGCGTAGCGACAGGGGGCCTCGGCACTGAAGCTTTCTTT
V: TRBV6-8; J: TRBJ2-7; size: medium-sized; D: TRBD2; CDR3: CASSDGTSGYEQYF; DNA: TGTGCCAGCAGTGATGGGACTAGCGGGTACGAGCAGTACTTC
V: TRBV9; J: TRBJ2-7; size: NA; D: TRBD2; CDR3: CASSPGRANSYEQYF; DNA: TGTGCCAGCAGTCCAGGGAGGGCCAACTCCTACGAGCAGTACTTC
V: TRBV11-3; J: TRBJ2-7; size: NA; D: NA; CDR3: CASSQAGFSYEQYF; DNA: TGTGCCAGCAGCCAAGCAGGGTTTAGCTACGAGCAGTACTTC
V: TRBV11-3; J: TRBJ2-7; size: few; D: TRBD1; CDR3: CASSLDAGTGDYEQYF; DNA: TGTGCCAGCAGCTTAGACGCCGGGACAGGGGACTACGAGCAGTACTTC
V: TRBV6-8; J: TRBJ2-3; size: few; D: TRBD2; CDR3: CASSRGGPTDTQYF; DNA: TGTGCCAGCAGCCGGGGGGGTCCCACAGATACGCAGTATTTT
V: TRBV6-8; J: TRBJ1-6; size: few; D: NA; CDR3: CAISPQGRGNSPLHF; DNA: TGTGCCATCAGCCCCCAAGGTCGGGGAAACTCACCCCTCCACTTT
V: TRBV18; J: TRBJ2-3; size: few; D: TRBD1; CDR3: CASSPQGASTDTQYF; DNA: TGTGCCAGCTCACCTCAGGGGGCGAGCACAGATACGCAGTATTTT
V: TRBV6-8; J: TRBJ1-2; size: few; D: NA; CDR3: CASSRGTGNYGYTF; DNA: TGTGCCAGCAGTAGAGGGACGGGGAACTATGGCTACACCTTC
V: TRBV23-1; J: TRBJ1-5; size: NA; D: NA; CDR3: CASGTIANQPQHF; DNA: TGCGCCAGCGGGACCATAGCAAATCAGCCCCAGCATTTT
V: TRBV19; J: TRBJ2-2; size: medium-sized; D: NA; CDR3: CASSILGVSTGELFF; DNA: TGTGCCAGTAGTATATTAGGGGTGAGCACCGGGGAGCTGTTTTTT
V: TRBV11-3; J: TRBJ1-2; size: few; D: TRBD1; CDR3: CASSRQGGGNYGYTF; DNA: TGTGCCAGCAGCCGACAGGGTGGGGGGAACTATGGCTACACCTTC
V: TRBV30; J: TRBJ1-3; size: NA; D: NA; CDR3: CAFATGASSGNTIYF; DNA: TGTGCCTTCGCAACAGGCGCTAGCTCTGGAAACACCATATATTTT
V: TRBV5-1; J: TRBJ1-4; size: NA; D: NA; CDR3: CASSLAASSTNEKLFF; DNA: TGCGCCAGCAGCTTGGCCGCATCTTCAACTAATGAAAAACTGTTTTTT
V: TRBV18; J: TRBJ2-7; size: NA; D: NA; CDR3: CASSPGTRLFEQYF; DNA: TGTGCCAGCTCACCCGGGACCAGGTTGTTCGAGCAGTACTTC
V: TRBV19; J: TRBJ1-4; size: NA; D: NA; CDR3: CASESRIGREKLFF; DNA: TGTGCCAGTGAATCGAGGATAGGACGCGAAAAACTGTTTTTT
V: TRBV5-1; J: TRBJ1-2; size: NA; D: TRBD1; CDR3: CASSLADTGGRGYTF; DNA: TGCGCCAGCAGCTTGGCCGATACAGGGGGTCGTGGCTACACCTTC
V: TRBV19; J: TRBJ2-1; size: NA; D: NA; CDR3: CASSPEGFEQFF; DNA: TGTGCCAGTAGTCCGGAGGGGTTCGAGCAGTTCTTC
V: TRBV9; J: TRBJ2-7; size: medium-sized; D: TRBD1; CDR3: CASSVGGQDSYEQYF; DNA: TGTGCCAGCAGCGTAGGCGGACAGGACTCCTACGAGCAGTACTTC
V: TRBV1; J: TRBJ1-2; size: many; D: NA; CDR3: CASSQDERGADGRYGYTF; DNA: TGCGCCAGCAGCCAAGATGAAAGGGGTGCGGACGGTCGCTATGGCTACACCTTC
V: TRBV5-1; J: TRBJ2-3; size: NA; D: NA; CDR3: CASSLNGRTSTDTQYF; DNA: TGCGCCAGCAGCTTGAACGGACGGACTAGCACAGATACGCAGTATTTT
V: TRBV6-8; J: TRBJ2-7; size: NA; D: TRBD1; CDR3: CASSFTGQGPYEQYF; DNA: TGTGCCAGCAGTTTTACGGGACAGGGACCCTACGAGCAGTACTTC
V: TRBV30; J: TRBJ1-3; size: few; D: TRBD1; CDR3: CAWSRQGADTIYF; DNA: TGTGCCTGGAGTCGACAGGGGGCCGACACCATATATTTT
V: TRBV30; J: TRBJ2-3; size: few; D: NA; CDR3: CAWSVRADTQYF; DNA: TGTGCCTGGAGTGTACGAGCAGATACGCAGTATTTT
V: TRBV11-3; J: TRBJ1-6; size: many; D: NA; CDR3: CASSLWTTHSGSYNSPLHF; DNA: TGTGCCAGCAGCTTATGGACTACTCATTCCGGCTCCTATAATTCACCCCTCCACTTT
V: TRBV11-3; J: TRBJ2-7; size: medium-sized; D: TRBD2; CDR3: CASSHGLAGGSGEQYF; DNA: TGTGCCAGCAGCCACGGACTAGCGGGGGGGAGTGGGGAGCAGTACTTC
V: TRBV2; J: TRBJ1-5; size: medium-sized; D: NA; CDR3: CASSASDSSQPQHF; DNA: TGTGCCAGCAGTGCATCGGACAGTAGTCAGCCCCAGCATTTT